What follows describes a single T cell receptor beta chain. Its binding antigen is unknown. No quality values exist for individual bases; no much larger clone is one base distant. The data stem from a study of OX40 agonist ivuxolimab in advanced cancers. Background on the whole study: Ivuxolimab, which targeted the costimulatory receptor OX40 (CD134), was an agonistic, fully human IgG2 monoclonal antibody. Intravenous ivuxolimab was administered to patients every 2 weeks at six dose levels: 0.01, 0.1, 0.3, 1.5, 3 and 10 mg/kg. Of the 52 patients in dose escalation, about 20 had hepatocellular carcinoma, approximately 15 had melanoma, 9 had renal cell carcinoma and 9 had head and neck cancer. In the dose-escalation cohort, around four fifths of patients were male, and the mean age was around 65 years with a range of roughly 20 to 79. Patients were allowed to have had prior anti-PD-1, anti-PD-L1 or anti-CTLA-4 therapy, and more than 30% of the dose-escalation patients had previously received checkpoint inhibitors. Partial responses were achieved by three dose-escalation patients, of whom one had hepatocellular carcinoma and two had cutaneous melanoma. The point of sequencing TCRbeta in the periphery was to test whether ivuxolimab changed TCR sequence diversity and drove clonal T-cell expansion. The paper covers the monotherapy dose-escalation part of the phase I ivuxolimab trial, which included N = 52 patients. Broader findings and caveats from the paper: The antigen specificity of the clonally expanded peripheral T cells was not determined. At doses of 0.1 to 3.0 mg/kg, clonal expansion of both CD4+ and CD8+ blood T cells was observed from baseline to week 6. Partial responders in the 0.1-3.0 mg/kg groups had among the lowest normalized peripheral clonal expansion, especially among CD8+ T cells. Low levels of normalized T-cell clonal expansion were also seen in some patients who did not respond. After ivuxolimab, expanded clones were on average more numerous among CD8+ T cells than among CD4+ T cells.

To sequence the TCRbeta CDR3 region, genomic DNA was isolated from the sorted cells. TCRbeta CDR3 regions were sequenced using the immunoSEQ Assay. TCRdb obtained this table from immuneACCESS and retained in-frame rearrangements with V and J assigned. These tables miss some clones; where compared with another copy, unresolved V genes account for less than half of the shortfall, and the remainder is unexplained. The sample contains 55,000 to 85,000 clones, around 86% of them found a single time. Together, the top ten hold approximately 0.75% of the sample. The germline V gene (reference sequence) supplies CDR1 LNHDA and CDR2 SQIVND. From the cysteine through the phenylalanine, the CDR3 covers 14 amino acids. The sequence is cut down to CDR3 DNA, 42 bases in frame from base 1. The junction shows trimming of 7 bases on V and 3 bases on J, plus 15 bases between the germline ends. Patients with a history of autoimmune disease or receiving systemic immunosuppression were excluded from the trial. Peripheral blood for TCR sequencing was collected from all dose cohorts at baseline, on cycle 4 day 1, and on cycle 7 day 1. The samples were taken from a phase I, first-in-human, multicenter, open-label dose-escalation trial of ivuxolimab. Adults with locally advanced or metastatic melanoma, renal cell, hepatocellular, or head and neck squamous cell carcinoma were enrolled in the trial. Before TCR sequencing, CD4+ T cells and CD8+ T cells from peripheral blood were sorted into separate populations.

The origin of this receptor is an adult with an advanced solid tumor such as melanoma, head and neck, liver or kidney cancer. Source: CD4+ or CD8+ T cells sorted from blood, taken in a trial of the OX40 agonist ivuxolimab. Here the chain combines TRBV19 and TRBJ1-1; TRBD1 is a weak D gene call, 5 bases matching. The sequence in DNA is TGTGCCAGTACTAAAGGGGAGGGTTACACTGAAGCTTTCTTT. This sequence encodes CASTKGEGYTEAFF.